The clone carrying this T cell receptor (beta chain) was counted a few times. Its matching antigen is unknown. The sample originates from a study of cytomegalovirus exposure and HLA in healthy donors. About the study: The study placed around 85% of its approximately 430 genotyped donors in the Caucasian-associated ancestry cluster.

Use of 60 Vbeta and 13 Jbeta primers characterized the PCR. Profiling relied on immunoSEQ multiplex PCR, and the TCRdb table lists in-frame clones only, not all of them. This table holds about 120,000 clones, roughly 63% found once. Study results and caveats: A few CMV-associated chains proved CMV antigen-specific in vitro. An assumption of roughly uniform sequencing depth across donors underlay the presence/absence analyses. Later work showed greater clonal expansion in HLA-associated TCR beta chains than in equally common others.

V shed 3 bases and J shed 1 base, with 6 bases lying between them. The germline V gene encodes CDR1 SGHAT and CDR2 FQNNGV. This CDR3 has 14 residues. The genes are TRBV11-2 and TRBJ2-2; D perhaps matches TRBD1 (5 bases). The specimen was PBMCs. The clonotype was recovered from a man aged 35-49 years in good health and CMV-seropositive. DNA for the CDR3: TGTGCCAGCAGCTTGGGGCGGAACACCGGGGAGCTGTTTTTT. The encoded protein is CASSLGRNTGELFF.